This TCR beta chain was profiled in a study of T cell changes during pregnancy in multiple sclerosis. Repertoires were generated with immunoSEQ multiplex PCR, while TCRdb's copy carries only in-frame clones and drops some. The data contain 50,000 or so clones, approximately 92% of them seen just once; the ten biggest clones take up less than 0.65%. This CDR3 contains 16 residues. CDR1 MNHEY and CDR2 SVGAGI come from the germline V gene. Trimming removed 4 bases from V and 0 bases from J, with 15 bases in between. The V gene is TRBV6-5, the J gene TRBJ1-2; D perhaps matches TRBD1 (5 bases). This clonotype originated in a female donor with multiple sclerosis, enrolled in a pregnancy study. This sample comprised CD4+ T cells from peripheral blood mononuclear cells, obtained after pregnancy. The CDR3 nucleotides are TGTGCCAGCAGTTCGGGGGTCCCGGGCCCTAACTATGGCTACACCTTC. This translates into CASSSGVPGPNYGYTF.